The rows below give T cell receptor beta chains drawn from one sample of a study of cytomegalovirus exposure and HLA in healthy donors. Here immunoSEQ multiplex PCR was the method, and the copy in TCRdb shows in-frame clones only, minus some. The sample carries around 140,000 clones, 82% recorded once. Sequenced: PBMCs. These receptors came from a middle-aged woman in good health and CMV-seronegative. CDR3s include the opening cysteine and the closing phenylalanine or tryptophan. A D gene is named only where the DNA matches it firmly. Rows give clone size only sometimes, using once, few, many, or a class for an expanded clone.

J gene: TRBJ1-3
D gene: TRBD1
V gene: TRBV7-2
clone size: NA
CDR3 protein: CASSSQGAIGNTIYF
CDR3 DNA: TGTGCCAGCAGCTCACAGGGGGCGATCGGAAACACCATATATTTT

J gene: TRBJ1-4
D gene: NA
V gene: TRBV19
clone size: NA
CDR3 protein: CASRPLGGTVEKLFF
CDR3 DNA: TGTGCCAGTAGACCCCTCGGGGGGACCGTGGAAAAACTGTTTTTT

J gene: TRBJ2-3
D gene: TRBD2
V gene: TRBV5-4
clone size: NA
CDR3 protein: CASSWGLGADTQYF
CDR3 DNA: TGTGCCAGCAGCTGGGGACTAGGGGCAGATACGCAGTATTTT

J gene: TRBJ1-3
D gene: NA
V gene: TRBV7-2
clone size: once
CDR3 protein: CASRPVGGSSGNTIYF
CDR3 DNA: TGTGCCAGCAGGCCCGTCGGGGGATCATCTGGAAACACCATATATTTT

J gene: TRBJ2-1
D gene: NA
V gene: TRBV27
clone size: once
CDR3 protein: CASSLAGYRNEQFF
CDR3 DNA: TGTGCCAGCAGTTTAGCGGGATATCGCAATGAGCAGTTCTTC

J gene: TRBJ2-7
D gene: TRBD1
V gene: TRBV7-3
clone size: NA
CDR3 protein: CASSPTGQASYEQYF
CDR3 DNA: TGTGCCAGCAGCCCAACGGGACAGGCGTCCTACGAGCAGTACTTC

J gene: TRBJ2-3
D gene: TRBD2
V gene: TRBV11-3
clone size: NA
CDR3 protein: CASSIRGSTDTQYF
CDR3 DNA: TGTGCCAGCAGCATACGCGGGAGTACAGATACGCAGTATTTT

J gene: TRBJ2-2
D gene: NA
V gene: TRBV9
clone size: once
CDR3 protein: CASSPRNSGRDRYTGELFF
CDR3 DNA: TGTGCCAGCAGCCCACGAAACTCAGGGCGGGACAGATACACCGGGGAGCTGTTTTTT

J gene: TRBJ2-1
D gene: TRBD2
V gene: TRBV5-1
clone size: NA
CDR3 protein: CASGTSGSENEQFF
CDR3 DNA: TGCGCCAGCGGGACTAGCGGGAGTGAGAATGAGCAGTTCTTC

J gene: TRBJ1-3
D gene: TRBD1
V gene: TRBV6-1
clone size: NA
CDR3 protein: CASAAGQGNGNTIYF
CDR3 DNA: TGTGCCAGCGCGGCGGGACAGGGGAATGGAAACACCATATATTTT

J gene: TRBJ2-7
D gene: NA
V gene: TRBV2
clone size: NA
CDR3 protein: CASRPSSGFSYF
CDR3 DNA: TGTGCCAGCAGGCCCAGTAGCGGCTTCTCATACTTC

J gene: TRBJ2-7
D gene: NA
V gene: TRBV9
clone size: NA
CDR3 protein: CASSGGEHSEQYF
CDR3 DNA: TGTGCCAGCAGCGGGGGGGAGCATAGCGAGCAGTACTTC

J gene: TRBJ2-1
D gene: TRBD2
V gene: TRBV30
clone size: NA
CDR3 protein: CAWTSLLAGAYNEQFF
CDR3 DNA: TGTGCCTGGACTTCATTACTAGCGGGCGCCTACAATGAGCAGTTCTTC

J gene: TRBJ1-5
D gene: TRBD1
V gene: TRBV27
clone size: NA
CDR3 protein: CASSPLYRGRYSNQPQHF
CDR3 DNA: TGTGCCAGCAGTCCCCTGTACAGGGGGAGATATAGCAATCAGCCCCAGCATTTT

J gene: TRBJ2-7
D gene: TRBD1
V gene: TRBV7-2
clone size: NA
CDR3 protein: CASSPDRVGYEQYF
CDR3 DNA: TGTGCCAGCAGCCCGGACAGGGTTGGGTACGAGCAGTACTTC

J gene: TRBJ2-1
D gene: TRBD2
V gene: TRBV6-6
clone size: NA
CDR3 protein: CASSFEAGDLYEQFF
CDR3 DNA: TGTGCCAGCAGTTTCGAGGCGGGAGACCTCTATGAGCAGTTCTTC

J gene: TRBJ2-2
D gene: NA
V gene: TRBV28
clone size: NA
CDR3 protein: CASRIPVGELFF
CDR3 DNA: TGTGCCAGCAGAATCCCAGTCGGGGAGCTGTTTTTT

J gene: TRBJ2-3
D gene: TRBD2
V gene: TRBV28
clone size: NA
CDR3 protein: CASGTSGFSDTQYF
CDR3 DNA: TGTGCCAGCGGGACTAGCGGTTTCTCAGATACGCAGTATTTT

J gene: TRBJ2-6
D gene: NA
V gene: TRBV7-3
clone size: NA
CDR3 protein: CASSSHGGTFSGANVLTF
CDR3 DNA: TGTGCCAGCAGCTCCCATGGGGGCACATTCTCTGGGGCCAACGTCCTGACTTTC

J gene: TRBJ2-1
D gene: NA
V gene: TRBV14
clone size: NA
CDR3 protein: CASSGRGWSSYNEQFF
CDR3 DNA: TGTGCCAGCAGCGGGCGCGGGTGGAGCTCCTACAATGAGCAGTTCTTC

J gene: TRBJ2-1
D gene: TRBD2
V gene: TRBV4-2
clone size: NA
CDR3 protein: CASSQVSSGNNEQFF
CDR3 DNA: TGTGCCAGCAGCCAAGTCTCTAGCGGGAACAATGAGCAGTTCTTC

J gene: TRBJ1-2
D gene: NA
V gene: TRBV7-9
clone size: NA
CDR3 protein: CASSLRQVYGYTF
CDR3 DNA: TGTGCCAGCAGCTTAAGACAGGTCTATGGCTACACCTTC

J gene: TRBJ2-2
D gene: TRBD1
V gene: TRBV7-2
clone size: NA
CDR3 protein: CASSSELGAGTVTGELFF
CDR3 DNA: TGTGCCAGCAGCTCAGAACTAGGCGCCGGGACAGTAACCGGGGAGCTGTTTTTT

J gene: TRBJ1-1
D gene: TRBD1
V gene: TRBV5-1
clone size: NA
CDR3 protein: CASSSGDRENTEAFF
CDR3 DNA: TGCGCCAGCAGCTCGGGGGACAGGGAGAACACTGAAGCTTTCTTT

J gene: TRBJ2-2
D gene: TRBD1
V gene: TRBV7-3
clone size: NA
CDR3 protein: CASSAQTGVAGELFF
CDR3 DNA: TGTGCCAGCAGCGCACAGACAGGGGTTGCCGGGGAGCTGTTTTTT

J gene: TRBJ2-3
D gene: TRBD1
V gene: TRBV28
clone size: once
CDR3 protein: CASRYQRTGGTDTQYF
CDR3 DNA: TGTGCCAGCAGATACCAGAGGACAGGGGGGACAGATACGCAGTATTTT

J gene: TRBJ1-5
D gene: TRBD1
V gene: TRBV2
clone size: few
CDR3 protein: CATTGTGVGQPQHF
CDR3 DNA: TGTGCCACCACCGGGACAGGGGTGGGTCAGCCCCAGCATTTT

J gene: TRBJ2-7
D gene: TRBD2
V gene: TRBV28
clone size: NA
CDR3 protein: CASSPLASGREDEQYF
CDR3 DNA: TGTGCCAGCAGTCCCCTAGCTAGCGGGAGGGAGGACGAGCAGTACTTC

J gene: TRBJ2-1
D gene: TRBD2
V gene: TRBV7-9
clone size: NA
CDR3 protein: CASSLALGGSYNEQFF
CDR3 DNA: TGTGCCAGCAGCTTAGCGCTTGGCGGGAGCTACAATGAGCAGTTCTTC

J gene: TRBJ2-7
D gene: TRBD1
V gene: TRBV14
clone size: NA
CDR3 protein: CATEPGTDEQYF
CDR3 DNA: TGTGCCACCGAACCCGGGACAGATGAACAGTACTTC

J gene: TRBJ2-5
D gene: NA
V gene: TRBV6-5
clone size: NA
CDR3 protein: CASSLGETQYF
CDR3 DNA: TGTGCCAGCAGTTTGGGCGAGACCCAGTACTTC

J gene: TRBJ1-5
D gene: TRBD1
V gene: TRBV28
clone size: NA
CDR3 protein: CAARQGRDNQPQHF
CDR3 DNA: TGTGCCGCTAGACAGGGTAGAGACAATCAGCCCCAGCATTTT

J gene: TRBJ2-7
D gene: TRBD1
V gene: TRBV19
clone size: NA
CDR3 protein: CASSIYRGHYEQYF
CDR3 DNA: TGTGCCAGTAGTATATACAGGGGCCACTACGAGCAGTACTTC

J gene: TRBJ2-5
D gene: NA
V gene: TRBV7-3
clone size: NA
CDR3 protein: CASSANSEETQYF
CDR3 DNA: TGTGCCAGCAGCGCGAATAGTGAGGAGACCCAGTACTTC

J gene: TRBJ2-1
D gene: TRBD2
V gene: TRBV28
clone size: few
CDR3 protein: CASSLGGGLNEQFF
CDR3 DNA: TGTGCCAGCAGTTTAGGGGGAGGGCTTAATGAGCAGTTCTTC

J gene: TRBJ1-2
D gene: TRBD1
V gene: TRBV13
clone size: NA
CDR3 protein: CASSPDRGRLYTF
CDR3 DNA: TGTGCCAGCAGCCCGGACAGGGGGCGCTTGTACACCTTC